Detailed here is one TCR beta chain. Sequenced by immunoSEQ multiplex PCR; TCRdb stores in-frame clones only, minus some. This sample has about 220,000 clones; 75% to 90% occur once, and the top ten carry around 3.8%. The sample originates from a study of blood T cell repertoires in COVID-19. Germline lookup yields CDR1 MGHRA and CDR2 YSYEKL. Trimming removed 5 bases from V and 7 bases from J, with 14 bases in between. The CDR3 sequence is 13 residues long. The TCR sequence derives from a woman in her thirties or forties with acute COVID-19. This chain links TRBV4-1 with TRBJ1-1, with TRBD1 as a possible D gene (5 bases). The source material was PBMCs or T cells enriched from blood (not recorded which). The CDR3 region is CASSSRIDSEAFF. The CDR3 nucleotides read TGCGCCAGCAGCTCTCGAATAGACAGTGAAGCTTTCTTT.